Presented here are 13 T cell receptor beta chains from one specimen sequenced in a study of STAT5B mutations in CD4+ large granular lymphocyte leukemia. The protocol was immunoSEQ multiplex PCR, while the TCRdb copy is restricted to in-frame clones and leaves out a portion. The sample has roughly 35,000 clones, roughly two thirds seen once. Sequenced: CD4+ T cells from blood buffy coats. The receptors here all came from a human donor in good health.

V gene TRBV7-6 combines with J gene TRBJ2-5; D is perhaps TRBD2 (5 bases). This CDR3 is 13 amino acids long. Germline V CDR1 and CDR2: SGHVS, FNYEAQ. Trimming removed 5 bases at V and 5 bases at J, with 12 bases between. This chain's CDR3 is CASSIEGLETQYF. CDR3 in DNA: TGTGCCAGCAGCATAGAGGGTTTGGAGACCCAGTACTTC. The whole variable domain, remainder taken from reference TRBV7-6 and TRBJ2-5, is GAGVSQSPRYKVTKRGQDVALRCDPISGHVSLYWYRQALGQGPEFLTYFNYEAQQDKSGLPNDRFSAERPEGSISTLTIQRTEQRDSAMYRCASSIEGLETQYFGPGTRLLVL.

This clone has more than one count but fewer than ten. This chain connects TRBV7-2 to TRBJ2-2; D uncertain. This CDR3 has 17 amino acids. Trimming removed 6 bases from V and 0 bases from J, with 17 bases in between. CDR1 and CDR2 (germline): SGHTA, FQGNSA. This chain's CDR3 is CASSPTSSSANTGELFF. The CDR3 nucleotides read TGTGCCAGCAGTCCTACCTCTTCATCTGCGAACACCGGGGAGCTGTTTTTT.

V usage is TRBV29-1 and J usage is TRBJ2-3; D may be TRBD2 (5 bases). The ends were cut back, 2 bases at V and 4 bases at J, with 10 bases in the middle. Germline CDR1 is SQVTM and CDR2 is ANQGSEA. CDR3 length: 13 amino acids. The CDR3 DNA follows: TGCAGCGTTGAATCAAACGGGGCAGATACGCAGTATTTT. The encoded protein is CSVESNGADTQYF.

The V and J genes are TRBV7-9 and TRBJ2-3, with D maybe TRBD1 (6 bases). The CDR3 consists of 15 residues. V was shortened by 0 bases and J by 1 base, with 8 bases between the two germline ends. Germline V gene sequence: CDR1 SEHNR, CDR2 FQNEAQ (reference sequence). For the CDR3, the DNA is TGTGCCAGCAGCTTAGCGGGGGCCCGCACAGATACGCAGTATTTT. Translation: CASSLAGARTDTQYF.

The chain joins TRBV10-3 to TRBJ1-1; 9 bases are shared with TRBD1. With V trimmed by 6 bases and J by 5 bases, 7 bases remained unmatched. The CDR3 loop spans 14 amino acids. Germline V CDR1 and CDR2: ENHRY, SYGVKD. The CDR3 reads CAIREQGARTEAFF. CDR3 sequence (DNA): TGTGCCATCAGGGAACAGGGGGCGAGAACTGAAGCTTTCTTT.

The chain couples TRBV5-4 to TRBJ2-5; TRBD1 might be the D (6 bases). Trimming removed 4 bases from V and 0 bases from J, with 10 bases in between. Germline V gene lookup returns CDR1 SGHNT and CDR2 YYREEE (reference sequence). The length of the CDR3 is 14 residues. The chain's CDR3 is CASSLTGHQETQYF. CDR3 DNA: TGTGCCAGCAGCCTTACAGGGCACCAAGAGACCCAGTACTTC.

The chain recombines TRBV11-2 with TRBJ1-6, with 9 bases lining up with TRBD1. The V gene end was trimmed by 6 bases and the J gene end by 2 bases; junction bases not matched to a gene: 8. This CDR3 has 17 amino acids. The germline gives CDR1 SGHAT, CDR2 FQNNGV. The CDR3 DNA reads TGTGCCAGCAGTCCAACAGGGGGCAATGCCTATAATTCACCCCTCCACTTT. Translated: CASSPTGGNAYNSPLHF.

This sequence joins TRBV18 and TRBJ2-6; 7 bases map to TRBD1. The CDR3 totals 15 residues. Trimming took 3 bases from V and 4 from J; bases not matched to a gene: 3. Germline loops: CDR1 KGHSH, CDR2 LQKENI. The CDR3 protein is CASSPGTAGANVLTF. CDR3 DNA: TGTGCCAGCTCACCGGGGACAGCCGGGGCCAACGTCCTGACTTTC.

The table lists this clone with a few counts. The rearrangement joins TRBV19 to TRBJ1-4; TRBD1 is a possible D gene (5 bases). Trimming removed 5 bases from V and 7 bases from J, with 14 bases in between. Germline assignment: CDR1 LNHDA and CDR2 SQIVND (reference sequence). There are 14 residues in the CDR3. The CDR3 here is CASSEQAAGEKLFF. Here the CDR3 DNA reads TGTGCCAGTAGTGAACAGGCCGCGGGTGAAAAACTGTTTTTT.

The chain combines TRBV6-7 with TRBJ2-3, with 8 bases aligning to TRBD2. TRBV6-7 qualifies as an ORF whose function is uncertain. The J segment lost 3 bases and the V segment lost 2 bases, leaving 13 bases of the junction unmatched. This CDR3 has 18 amino acids. The chain's CDR3 is CASSYTQRGPVVTDTQYF. The CDR3 DNA is TGTGCCAGCAGTTACACTCAGCGGGGGCCCGTGGTGACAGATACGCAGTATTTT.

Only a few counts were recorded for this clone. The J gene is TRBJ1-1, the V gene TRBV11-2; the match to TRBD1 covers 7 bases. Germline V CDR1 and CDR2: SGHAT, FQNNGV. The junction had 5 bases not matched to a gene; V was cut back by 3 bases and J by 1 base. CDR3 length: 15 residues. CDR3 region: CASSLGGGANTEAFF. The CDR3 DNA follows: TGTGCCAGCAGCTTGGGAGGGGGCGCGAACACTGAAGCTTTCTTT.

The V call is TRBV5-1, the J call TRBJ2-6; unclear D gene. In germline, CDR1 is SGHRS, CDR2 YFSETQ. Trimming pared 0 bases from V and 0 bases from J, leaving 4 bases between. The CDR3 covers 15 residues. The CDR3 loop reads CASSLVSSGANVLTF. The CDR3 DNA is TGCGCCAGCAGCTTGGTTAGCTCTGGGGCCAACGTCCTGACTTTC.

Worth noting for this clone: A junction end diverges from the germline sequence, so it may reflect a read error. J is TRBJ1-6 and V is TRBV7-8; D might be TRBD1 (5 bases). There are 19 residues in the CDR3. Germline V CDR1 and CDR2: SGHVS, FQNEAQ. CDR3 DNA sequence: TGTGCCAGCAGCCCGCGTTCCTATGCGACCGGGACGGGCCATTCATCCCTCCACTTT. It specifies CASSPRSYATGTGHSSLHF.